This entry lists 2 T cell receptor beta chains sequenced from one sample in a study of cytomegalovirus exposure and HLA in healthy donors. Primers: 60 Vbeta forward and 13 Jbeta reverse. Method: immunoSEQ multiplex PCR; TCRdb's copy keeps in-frame clones and lacks some. The repertoire holds around 140,000 clones, roughly 66% seen once, with 6.5% in the top ten. The sample taken for sequencing was PBMCs. Source of these receptors: a woman aged 55-70 years in good health and CMV-seronegative.

The chain combines TRBV9 with TRBJ1-1; 7 bases are shared with TRBD1. Per the germline V gene, CDR1 is SGDLS and CDR2 is YYNGEE. Trimming cost V 6 bases and J 6 bases; bases outside gene matches: 14. This CDR3 has 15 amino acids. CDR3 in amino acids: CASTLTDRVGSEAFF. DNA for the CDR3: TGTGCCAGCACCCTTACCGACAGGGTCGGCTCTGAAGCTTTCTTT. The variable domain in full, completed from reference TRBV9 and TRBJ1-1, reads DSGVTQTPKHLITATGQRVTLRCSPRSGDLSVYWYQQSLDQGLQFLIQYYNGEERAKGNILERFSAQQFPDLHSELNLSSLELGDSALYFCASTLTDRVGSEAFFGQGTRLTVV.

The chain uses TRBV7-8 and TRBJ2-7; 7 bases are a match to TRBD1. Germline V gives CDR1 SGHVS, CDR2 FQNEAQ. Germline trimming cut 5 bases from V and 0 bases from J; bases unmatched to any gene: 7. This CDR3 is built from 15 residues. CDR3 region: CASSPYRGPSYEQYF. CDR3 DNA sequence: TGTGCCAGCAGCCCATACAGGGGCCCCTCCTACGAGCAGTACTTC.